The text below deals with one TCR beta chain. Only a few counts were recorded for this clonotype. What antigen it recognizes has not been identified. No much larger clone exists at a distance of one base, and base qualities are not known. CDR3 length: 15 amino acids, cysteine to phenylalanine. CDR3 DNA is the only sequence kept; it has 45 bases, read in frame from the first base. The germline V gene (reference sequence) sets CDR1 to DFQATT and CDR2 to SNEGSKA. Germline trimming amounts to 3 bases on V and 4 bases on J, with 7 as the count of junction bases outside the gene matches. The data were taken from a study of vaccination and CD4 T cells after COVID-19 (dated by TCRdb to between 2021 and 2023). Regarding the research as a whole: The convalescent cohort comprised six males and four females, including two Hispanic individuals, seven Caucasians, two Asians and one multiracial person. Two doses of either the Pfizer-BioNTech BNT162b2 vaccine (n=8) or the Moderna mRNA-1273 vaccine (n=2) were administered to participants. Post-COVID blood samples were collected from convalescent patients a median of about 92 days after diagnosis, with a range of about 30 to 180 days. The time from the second vaccine dose to post-vaccine blood sampling had a median of 72 days and ranged from roughly 12 to 250 days. The cultures were stimulated with overlapping spike peptide pools from SARS-CoV-2 and from the common cold coronaviruses HCoV-NL63, HCoV-OC43 and HCoV-229E. In control cultures, a CEFX viral epitope pool was used as positive control, an HIV-1 Nef peptide pool was used as negative control, or no peptide was added. In 10 COVID-19 convalescent patients and a handful of infection-naive healthy vaccine recipients, researchers compared the spike-specific CD4+ TCR repertoire from before mRNA vaccination with the repertoire from after.

Library construction relied on PCR. At the Johns Hopkins FTIC core, DNA from the cultured CD4+ T cells underwent TCR sequencing with the Oncomine TCR Beta short-read assay. Genomic DNA was extracted from the cultured CD4+ T cells with the QIAamp micro DNA kit. The Oncomine TCR Beta libraries from cultured CD4+ T cells were pooled using unique dual indexes and then sequenced on an Illumina iSeq 100. Turning to the authors' computational methods: Non-productive sequences were filtered out, and CDR3s that did not start with C, did not end with F or W, or were shorter than 7 amino acids were discarded. Antigen-specific clonotypes were identified using the MANAFEST web application through comparison of peptide-stimulated wells with reference and other culture wells. For a clone to be called positive, the clone needed an FDR below 0.05, an odds ratio above 5, and a productive frequency above 0.1% in at least two of three replicate wells. Cross-reactive clonotypes were defined as significantly expanded in both SARS-CoV-2 spike wells and at least one common cold coronavirus spike condition. CDR3 homology was assessed with Levenshtein distances (stringdist) and unrooted phylogenetic trees (ape) in R version 3.6.1. The public sequencing data were trimmed at Q25 with fastp and processed into clonotypes with MiXCR by TCRdb, which kept only in-frame beta chains. Each CDR3 protein gets just one entry, which takes the most common genes and DNA from the rows behind it. V and J calls and clone size were set by TCRdb, not the authors. Within this sample are approximately 11,000 distinct CDR3 sequences, with more than 20% of them counted one time only. Clones ranked in the top ten supply roughly 24% of the sample.

Broader findings and caveats from the paper: Although the median number of SARS-CoV-2-reactive clonotypes went up from 20 to 25 after infection to some 37 after vaccination, the increase was not significant. The study included relatively few convalescent patients and did not analyze early timepoints after natural infection. Nearly all vaccine-specific clones in convalescent patients (304 of 307) were mono-reactive for SARS-CoV-2 spike rather than cross-reactive with common cold coronaviruses. Among the post-vaccine SARS-CoV-2-reactive clones in convalescent patients, a median around 85% showed up only after vaccination, which suggests vaccine-specific priming.

The treatment or condition label on this specimen signifies: approximately nine-day PBMC culture with coronavirus spike peptide pools or control peptides (ViraFEST assay). The ViraFEST assay, used in the study, expanded antigen-specific T cells with peptide pools and then identified the expanded clonotypes through TCR sequencing. Negative nucleocapsid antibody tests taken both before and after vaccination confirmed that the healthy vaccine recipients had no prior SARS-CoV-2 infection. PBMCs were cultured at 1.5 million to 2.5 million per well in IMDM supplemented with around 5% human AB serum and about 9.6 IU/ml IL-2, with roughly 9.5 ug/ml peptide pools added. On days 3 and 7, half of the culture medium was replaced with fresh IL-2-containing medium. After 10 days of culture, CD4+ T cells were isolated by negative selection with the EasySep CD4+ T cell isolation kit. Ficoll-Paque Plus gradient centrifugation was used to isolate PBMCs from whole blood, and the isolated PBMCs were then either used fresh or cryopreserved at -140C. Culture conditions were generally each tested in triplicate wells.

The chain is assembled from TRBV20-1 and TRBJ1-5, with TRBD1 matching 9 junction bases. Sequencing used CD4+ T cells from blood, cultured in vitro, obtained before SARS-CoV-2 vaccination. The sequence derives from a human donor who received a COVID-19 vaccine. The nucleotides read TGCAGTGCTAGGGGAGGACAGGGGCGGAATCAGCCCCAGCATTTT. Its product reads: CSARGGQGRNQPQHF.